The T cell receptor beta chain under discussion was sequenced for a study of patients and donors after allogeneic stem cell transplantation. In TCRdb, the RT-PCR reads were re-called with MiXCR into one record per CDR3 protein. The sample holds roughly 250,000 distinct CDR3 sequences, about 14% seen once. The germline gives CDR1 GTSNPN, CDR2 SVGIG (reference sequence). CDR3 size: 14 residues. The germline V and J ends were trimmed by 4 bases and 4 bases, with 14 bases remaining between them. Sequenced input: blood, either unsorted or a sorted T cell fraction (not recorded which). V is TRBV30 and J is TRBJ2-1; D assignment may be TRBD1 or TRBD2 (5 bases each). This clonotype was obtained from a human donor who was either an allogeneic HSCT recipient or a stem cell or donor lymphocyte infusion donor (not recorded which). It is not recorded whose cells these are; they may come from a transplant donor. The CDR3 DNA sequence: TGTGCCTGGAACGTGGCTGGGGGATACAATGAGCAGTTCTTC. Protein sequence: CAWNVAGGYNEQFF.